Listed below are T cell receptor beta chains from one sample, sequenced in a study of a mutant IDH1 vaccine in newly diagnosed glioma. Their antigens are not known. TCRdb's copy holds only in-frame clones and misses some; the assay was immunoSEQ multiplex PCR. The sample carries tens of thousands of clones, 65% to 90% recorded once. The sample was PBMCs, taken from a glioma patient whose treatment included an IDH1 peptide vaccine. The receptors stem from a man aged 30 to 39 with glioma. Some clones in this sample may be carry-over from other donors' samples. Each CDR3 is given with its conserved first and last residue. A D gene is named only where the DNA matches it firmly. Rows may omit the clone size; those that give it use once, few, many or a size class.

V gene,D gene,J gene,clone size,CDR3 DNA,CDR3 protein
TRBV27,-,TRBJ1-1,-,TGTGCCAGCAGTTTATCTCGTTACACTGAAGCTTTCTTT,CASSLSRYTEAFF
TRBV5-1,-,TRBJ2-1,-,TGCGCCAGCAGCTTCTCAGGTATCTCCTACAATGAGCAGTTCTTC,CASSFSGISYNEQFF
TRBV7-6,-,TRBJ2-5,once,TGTGCCAGCAGCTCAAGACAGACACAAGAGACCCAGTACTTC,CASSSRQTQETQYF
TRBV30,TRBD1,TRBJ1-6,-,TGTGCCTGGAGTGTAGGGACAGGGGATTCACCCCTCCACTTT,CAWSVGTGDSPLHF
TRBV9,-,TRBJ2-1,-,TGTGCCAGCAGCGTACTACAGGTGAGGGATGAGCAGTTCTTC,CASSVLQVRDEQFF
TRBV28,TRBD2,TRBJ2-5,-,TGTGCCAGCAGTTTGGGACTAGCGGGACGCCTCCAAGAGACCCAGTACTTC,CASSLGLAGRLQETQYF
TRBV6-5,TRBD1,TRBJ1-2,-,TGTGCCAGCAGTACCGAGACAGGGGGCAGTTATGGCTACACCTTC,CASSTETGGSYGYTF
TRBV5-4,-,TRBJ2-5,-,TGTGCCAGCAGCTCATTCACAGGCACCCAGTACTTC,CASSSFTGTQYF
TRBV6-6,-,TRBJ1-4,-,TGTGCCAGCAGCCCCAGTAATGAAAAACTGTTTTTT,CASSPSNEKLFF
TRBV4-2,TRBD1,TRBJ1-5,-,TGTGCCAGCAGCCTACAGGGGGGGAGCAATCAGCCCCAGCATTTT,CASSLQGGSNQPQHF
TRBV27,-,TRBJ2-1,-,TGTGCCAGCAGTTTAGGGCCCATAACCCGCAGGGTCTTC,CASSLGPITRRVF
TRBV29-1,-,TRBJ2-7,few,TGCAGCGTTGCCAACGGTTTCCCCTCCTACGAGCAGTACTTC,CSVANGFPSYEQYF
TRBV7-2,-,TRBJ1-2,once,TGTGCCAGCAGCCCCGGGGGATATGGCTACACCTTC,CASSPGGYGYTF
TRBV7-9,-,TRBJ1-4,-,TGTGCCAGCACCATAACTGCAACTAATGAAAAACTGTTTTTT,CASTITATNEKLFF
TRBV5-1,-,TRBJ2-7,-,TGCGCCAGCAGCTCCATCCCGCACAACAATATTAACTACGAGCAGTACTTC,CASSSIPHNNINYEQYF
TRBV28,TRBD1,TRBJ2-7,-,TGTGCCAGCAGTCTGGACAGGGTACCTACCTACGAGCAGTACTTC,CASSLDRVPTYEQYF
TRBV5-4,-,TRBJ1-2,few,TGTGCCAGCAGCCTTAGACAGACCTATGGCTACACCTTC,CASSLRQTYGYTF
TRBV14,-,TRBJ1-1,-,TGTGCCAGCAGCCAAGATCAGCGCGGGCCGAACACTGAAGCTTTCTTT,CASSQDQRGPNTEAFF
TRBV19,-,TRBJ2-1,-,TGTGCCAGTATATCGGGGGCAGGGAGCAATGAGCAGTTCTTC,CASISGAGSNEQFF
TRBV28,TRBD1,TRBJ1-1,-,TGTGCCAGCAGCCTCGAGGGGGCGCCAGGCTTGTTAGGTGAAGCTTTCTTT,CASSLEGAPGLLGEAFF
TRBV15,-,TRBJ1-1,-,TGTGCCACCAGCAAAGGACAATGGAACACTGAAGCTTTCTTT,CATSKGQWNTEAFF
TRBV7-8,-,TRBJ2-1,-,TGTGCCAGCAGCTTAGCAACCCCCTTACAGTTCTTC,CASSLATPLQFF
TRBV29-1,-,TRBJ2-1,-,TGCAGCGTTGACCGGAGAGCCCCCAATGAGCAGTTCTTC,CSVDRRAPNEQFF
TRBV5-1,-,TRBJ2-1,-,TGCGCCAGCAGCTTGGCCATGGGAGCCGGAAATGAGCAGTTCTTC,CASSLAMGAGNEQFF
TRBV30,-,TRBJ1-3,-,TGTGCCCGACTAAAAAATCAGGTACGCTCTGGAAACACCATATATTTT,CARLKNQVRSGNTIYF
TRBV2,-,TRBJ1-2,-,TGTGCCAGCAGTGAAAAGGTTTCGAGCTATGGCTACACCTTC,CASSEKVSSYGYTF
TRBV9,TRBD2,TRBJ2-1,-,TGTGCCAGCAGCGCCGGGGCTAGCGGGAGGTTACGCGACAATGAGCAGTTCTTC,CASSAGASGRLRDNEQFF
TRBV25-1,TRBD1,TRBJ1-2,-,TGTGCCACCGAGATTTGGACAGGGACAGCTATGGCTCACACCTTC,CATEIWTGTAMAHTF
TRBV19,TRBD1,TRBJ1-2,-,TGTGCCAGTAACAGGGGATATGGCTATGGCTACACCTTC,CASNRGYGYGYTF
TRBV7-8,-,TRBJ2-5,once,TGTGCCAGCAGCCGCCTGGGAGAGACCCAGTACTTC,CASSRLGETQYF
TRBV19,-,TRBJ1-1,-,TGTGCCAGTAGTATAGATAAGGGGAGGAACACTGAAGCTTTCTTT,CASSIDKGRNTEAFF
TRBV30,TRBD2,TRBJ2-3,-,TGTGCCTGGGGCAGCGGGGGGGCAACAGATACGCAGTATTTT,CAWGSGGATDTQYF
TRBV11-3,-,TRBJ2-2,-,TGTGCCAGCAGCTTATGGGACACCGGGGAGCTGTTTTTT,CASSLWDTGELFF
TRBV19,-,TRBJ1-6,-,TGTGCAAAGAGGAGCTCCTATAATTCACCCCTCCACTTT,CAKRSSYNSPLHF
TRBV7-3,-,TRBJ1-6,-,TGTGCCAGCAGCTTTAGGGGTTATAATTCACCCCTCCACTTT,CASSFRGYNSPLHF
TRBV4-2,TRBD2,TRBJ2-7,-,TGTGCCAGCAGCCCCGCTCCTGGGCGGGGGGCGGGGTCCTACGAGCAGTACTTC,CASSPAPGRGAGSYEQYF
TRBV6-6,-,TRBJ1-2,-,TGTGCCAGCAGTCCGGGACGGCGGTATGGCTACACCTTC,CASSPGRRYGYTF